The 10 T cell receptor beta chains listed next were all sequenced from one sample in a study of cytomegalovirus exposure and HLA in healthy donors. The PCR ran on 60 Vbeta and 13 Jbeta primers. The data were produced by immunoSEQ multiplex PCR, yet TCRdb's version contains in-frame clones alone and is incomplete. Seen here are 110,000 to 150,000 clones, approximately 63% observed once, and the top ten hold about 2%. The sequenced material came from PBMCs. These receptors were taken from a woman aged 55-70 years in good health and CMV-seropositive.

This sequence joins TRBV5-4 and TRBJ2-1, with 9 bases identical to TRBD2. Trimming cost V 4 bases and J 8 bases; bases outside gene matches: 10. In germline, CDR1 is SGHNT, CDR2 YYREEE (reference sequence). The CDR3 runs to 15 residues. The CDR3 reads CASSPAGGRTDEQFF. CDR3 in DNA: TGTGCCAGCAGCCCGGCGGGAGGGCGGACCGATGAGCAGTTCTTC.

CDR3 residues: CSVEVDSGGNEQFF. Written as DNA, the CDR3 is TGCAGCGTTGAAGTAGATAGCGGGGGGAATGAGCAGTTCTTC. The chain couples TRBV29-1 to TRBJ2-1; 10 bases are shared with TRBD2. The CDR3 runs to 14 residues. Germline V gene data show CDR1 as SQVTM and CDR2 as ANQGSEA. J was trimmed by 7 bases and V by 1 base; bases with no gene match: 4.

This clone appeared once. Germline and junction disagree at one end, which may indicate a read error. The chain couples TRBV7-9 to TRBJ2-1; the match to TRBD2 covers 13 bases. This CDR3 has 17 amino acids. CDR1 is SEHNR, CDR2 FQNEAQ, per germline (reference sequence). The CDR3 DNA follows: TGTTCCAGCAGCTTTACTAGCGGGAGGGTCTCCTACAATGAGCAGTTCTTC. Protein sequence: CSSSFTSGRVSYNEQFF.

This rearrangement joins TRBV18 to TRBJ1-5; D is unresolved. V was clipped by 5 bases and J by 7 bases, with 12 bases between them. This CDR3 spans 13 amino acids. Germline loops: CDR1 KGHSH, CDR2 LQKENI. The CDR3 region has the DNA TGTGCCAGCTCATCGACGGGAGGGCAGCCCCAGCATTTT. The encoded protein is CASSSTGGQPQHF.

This clone was counted between two and nine times. This chain connects TRBV4-2 to TRBJ2-2, with 8 bases that match TRBD2. Trimming cost V 6 bases and J 0 bases; bases outside gene matches: 3. The CDR3 has 15 residues. CDR1 is LGHNA, CDR2 YNFKEQ, per germline. The CDR3 protein is CASSVSGTNTGELFF. The DNA for the CDR3 is TGTGCCAGCAGTGTTAGCGGGACGAACACCGGGGAGCTGTTTTTT.

DNA of the CDR3: TGTGCCAGCAGCTGGGACGCTAGCGGAGACCTCTCTGGTAGGGTCCTGACTTTC. Protein product: CASSWDASGDLSGRVLTF. The chain links TRBV7-8 to TRBJ2-6; 7 bases are shared with TRBD2. This CDR3 is built from 18 residues. V was pared by 4 bases and J by 13 bases, with 22 bases of the junction left unmatched. Germline-derived CDR1 and CDR2 are SGHVS and FQNEAQ.

The rearrangement joins TRBV30 to TRBJ1-5, with 10 bases matching TRBD1. V lost 1 base and J lost 2; bases outside the gene matches: 8. Germline values: CDR1 GTSNPN, CDR2 SVGIG (reference sequence). The CDR3 has 17 residues. CDR3 in amino acids: CAWSAGTGARGNQPQHF. CDR3 nucleotides: TGTGCCTGGAGTGCCGGGACAGGGGCTCGTGGCAATCAGCCCCAGCATTTT.

This chain connects TRBV28 to TRBJ1-2; no firm D call. V gave up 4 bases and J gave up 4 bases, with 10 bases separating them. The germline gives CDR1 MDHEN, CDR2 SYDVKM. There are 13 residues in the CDR3. CDR3 region: CASSSSSGYGYTF. The CDR3 DNA is TGTGCCAGCAGTTCCAGTTCAGGCTATGGCTACACCTTC.

The chain links TRBV27 to TRBJ2-7, with D unresolved. The CDR3 runs 13 residues. From germline, CDR1 is MNHEY and CDR2 SMNVEV (reference sequence). With 2 bases removed from V and 6 bases from J, the gap between germline ends came to 11 bases. The DNA of the CDR3 is TGTGCCAGCAGTTTAGTGTCAGGTGCCGAGCAGTACTTC. Protein product: CASSLVSGAEQYF.

The J gene is TRBJ2-1, the V gene TRBV6-1; 15 nucleotides align to TRBD2. Trimming removed 5 bases from V and 7 bases from J; junction bases left unmatched: 3. Germline CDR1 is MNHNS and CDR2 is SASEGT. The CDR3 has 15 amino acids. The CDR3 DNA sequence: TGTGCCAGCAGTCCCGGGACTAGCGGGAGGAATGAGCAGTTCTTC. This codes for CASSPGTSGRNEQFF.